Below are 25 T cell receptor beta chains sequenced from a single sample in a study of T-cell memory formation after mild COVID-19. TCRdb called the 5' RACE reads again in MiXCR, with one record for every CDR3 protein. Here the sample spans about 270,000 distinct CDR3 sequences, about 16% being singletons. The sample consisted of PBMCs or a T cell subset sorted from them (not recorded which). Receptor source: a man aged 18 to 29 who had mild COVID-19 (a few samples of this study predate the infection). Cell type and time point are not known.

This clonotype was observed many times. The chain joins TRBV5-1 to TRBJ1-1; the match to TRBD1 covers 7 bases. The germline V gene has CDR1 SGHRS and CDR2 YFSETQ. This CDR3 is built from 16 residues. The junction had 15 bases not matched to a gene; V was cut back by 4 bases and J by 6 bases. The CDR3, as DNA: TGCGCCAGCAGCCCCACGCAGAGACAGGGCGACGCTGAAGCTTTCTTT. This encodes CASSPTQRQGDAEAFF.

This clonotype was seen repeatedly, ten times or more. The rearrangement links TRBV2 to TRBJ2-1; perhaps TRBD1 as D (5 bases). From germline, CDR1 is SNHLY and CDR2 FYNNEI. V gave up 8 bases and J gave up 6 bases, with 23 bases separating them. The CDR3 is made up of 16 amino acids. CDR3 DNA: TGTGCCAGCGGCGGCATCCAGGGTCTTCTGGTCAATGAGCAGTTCTTC. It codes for CASGGIQGLLVNEQFF.

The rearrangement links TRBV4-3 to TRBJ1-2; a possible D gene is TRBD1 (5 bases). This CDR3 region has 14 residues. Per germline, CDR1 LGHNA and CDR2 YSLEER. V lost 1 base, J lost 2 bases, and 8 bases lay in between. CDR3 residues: CASSQVTGNYGYTF. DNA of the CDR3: TGCGCCAGCAGCCAAGTTACAGGAAACTATGGCTACACCTTC.

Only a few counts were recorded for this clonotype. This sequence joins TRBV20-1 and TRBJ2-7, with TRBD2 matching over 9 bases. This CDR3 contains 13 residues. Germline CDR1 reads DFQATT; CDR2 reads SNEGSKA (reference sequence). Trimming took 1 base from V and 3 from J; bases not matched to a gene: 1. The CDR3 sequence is CSARGTSDYEQYF. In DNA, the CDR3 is TGCAGTGCTAGAGGGACTAGCGACTACGAGCAGTACTTC.

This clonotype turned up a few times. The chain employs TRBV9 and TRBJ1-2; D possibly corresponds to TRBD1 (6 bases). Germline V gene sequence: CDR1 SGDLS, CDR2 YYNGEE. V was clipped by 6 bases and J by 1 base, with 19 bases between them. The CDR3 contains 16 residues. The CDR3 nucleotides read TGTGCCAGCACGAAAACCGGGACACCAATTAACTATGGCTACACCTTC. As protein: CASTKTGTPINYGYTF.

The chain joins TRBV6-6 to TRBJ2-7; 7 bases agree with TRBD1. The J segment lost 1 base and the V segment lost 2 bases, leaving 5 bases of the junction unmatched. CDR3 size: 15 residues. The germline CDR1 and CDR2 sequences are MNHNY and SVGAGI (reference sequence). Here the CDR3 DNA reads TGTGCCAGCAGTTACCCCACAGGGGATTCCTACGAGCAGTACTTC. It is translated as CASSYPTGDSYEQYF.

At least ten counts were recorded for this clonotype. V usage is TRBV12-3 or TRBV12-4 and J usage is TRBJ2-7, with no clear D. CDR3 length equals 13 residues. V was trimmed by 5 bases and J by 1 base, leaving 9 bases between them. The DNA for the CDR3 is TGTGCCAGCAGTGATACGAAGTCCTACGAGCAGTACTTC. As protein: CASSDTKSYEQYF.

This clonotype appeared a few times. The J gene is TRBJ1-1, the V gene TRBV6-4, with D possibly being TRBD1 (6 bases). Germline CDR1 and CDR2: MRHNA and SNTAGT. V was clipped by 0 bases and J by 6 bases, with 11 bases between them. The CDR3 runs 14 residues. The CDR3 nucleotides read TGTGCCAGCAGTGACTCGGGGGCGAGCGCTGAAGCTTTCTTT. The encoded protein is CASSDSGASAEAFF.

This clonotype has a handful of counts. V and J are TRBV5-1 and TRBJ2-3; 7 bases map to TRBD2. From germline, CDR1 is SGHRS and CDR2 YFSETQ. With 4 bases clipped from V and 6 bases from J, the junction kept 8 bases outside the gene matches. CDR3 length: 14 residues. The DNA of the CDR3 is TGCGCCAGCAGCGCAGGACTAGTTCTGGATACGCAGTATTTT. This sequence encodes CASSAGLVLDTQYF.

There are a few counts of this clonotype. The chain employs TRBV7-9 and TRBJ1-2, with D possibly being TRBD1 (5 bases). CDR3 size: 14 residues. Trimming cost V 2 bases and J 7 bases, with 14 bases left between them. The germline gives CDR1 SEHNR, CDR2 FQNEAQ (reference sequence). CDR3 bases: TGTGCCAGCAGCTTAATCTCCAGGGTGGGTGGCTACACCTTC. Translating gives CASSLISRVGGYTF.

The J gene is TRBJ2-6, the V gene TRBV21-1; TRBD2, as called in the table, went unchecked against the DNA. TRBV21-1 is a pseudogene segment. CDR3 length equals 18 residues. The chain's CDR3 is CASSLPAKISSGANVLTF. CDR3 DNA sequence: TGTGCCAGCTCTCTCCCCGCCAAGATCAGCTCTGGGGCCAACGTCCTGACTTTC.

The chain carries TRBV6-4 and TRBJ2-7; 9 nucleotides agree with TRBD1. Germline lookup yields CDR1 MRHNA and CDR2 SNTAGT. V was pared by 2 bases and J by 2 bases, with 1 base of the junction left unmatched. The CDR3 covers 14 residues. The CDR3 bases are TGTGCCAGCAGTGACCGGGACAGGGCCTACGAGCAGTACGTC. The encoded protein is CASSDRDRAYEQYV.

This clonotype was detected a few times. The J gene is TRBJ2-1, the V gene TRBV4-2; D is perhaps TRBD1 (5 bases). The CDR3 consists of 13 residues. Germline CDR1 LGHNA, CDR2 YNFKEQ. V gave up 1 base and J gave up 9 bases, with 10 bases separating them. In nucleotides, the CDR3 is TGTGCCAGCAGCCAAGTCGAAGGGGCTGAGCAGTTCTTC. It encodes CASSQVEGAEQFF.

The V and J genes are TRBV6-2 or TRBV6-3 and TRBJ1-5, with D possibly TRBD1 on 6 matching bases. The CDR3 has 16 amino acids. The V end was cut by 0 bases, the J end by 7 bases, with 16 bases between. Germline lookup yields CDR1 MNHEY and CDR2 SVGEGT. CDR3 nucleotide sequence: TGTGCCAGCAGTTACTCGGCCAGGGGAGTTACGCAGCCCCAGCATTTT. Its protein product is CASSYSARGVTQPQHF.

The CDR3, as DNA: TGTGCCAGCAGTTCCCCCGGGACTTACACAGATACGCAGTATTTT. Translating gives CASSSPGTYTDTQYF. The chain uses TRBV27 and TRBJ2-3, with D perhaps matching TRBD2 (6 bases). Trimming took 4 bases from V and 2 from J, leaving 13 bases between them. Germline values: CDR1 MNHEY, CDR2 SMNVEV (reference sequence). The CDR3 spans 15 residues.

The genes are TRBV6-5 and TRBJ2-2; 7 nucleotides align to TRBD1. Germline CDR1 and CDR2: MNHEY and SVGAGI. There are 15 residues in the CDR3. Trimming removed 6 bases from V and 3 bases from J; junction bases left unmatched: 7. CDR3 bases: TGTGCCAGCAGCCCCAGTACAGGGGACACCGGGGAGCTGTTTTTT. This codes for CASSPSTGDTGELFF.

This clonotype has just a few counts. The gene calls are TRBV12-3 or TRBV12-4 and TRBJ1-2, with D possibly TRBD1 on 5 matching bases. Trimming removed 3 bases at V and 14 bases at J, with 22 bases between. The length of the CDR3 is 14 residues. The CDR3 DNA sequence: TGTGCCAGCAGTTTTAGGTTGGGGCGGACGGGTCTAACCTTC. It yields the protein CASSFRLGRTGLTF.

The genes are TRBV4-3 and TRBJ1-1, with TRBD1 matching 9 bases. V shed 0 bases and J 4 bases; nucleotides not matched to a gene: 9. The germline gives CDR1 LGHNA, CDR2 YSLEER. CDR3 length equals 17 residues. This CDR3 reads CASSQDNRGLWFTEAFF. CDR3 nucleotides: TGCGCCAGCAGCCAAGACAACAGGGGGCTTTGGTTCACTGAAGCTTTCTTT.

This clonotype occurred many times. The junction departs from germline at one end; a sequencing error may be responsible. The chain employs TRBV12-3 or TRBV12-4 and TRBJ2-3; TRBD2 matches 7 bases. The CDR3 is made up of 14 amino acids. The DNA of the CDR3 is TGCGCCAGCAGCTTTCGGGGAGGGACAGATACGCAGTATTTT. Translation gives CASSFRGGTDTQYF.

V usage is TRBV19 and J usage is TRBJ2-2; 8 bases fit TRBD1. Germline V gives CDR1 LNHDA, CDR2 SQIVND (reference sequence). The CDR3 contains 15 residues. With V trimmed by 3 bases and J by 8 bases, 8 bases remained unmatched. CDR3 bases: TGTGCCAGTAGTATCTGGACAGGGAGTGTGGGGGAGCTGTTTTTT. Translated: CASSIWTGSVGELFF.

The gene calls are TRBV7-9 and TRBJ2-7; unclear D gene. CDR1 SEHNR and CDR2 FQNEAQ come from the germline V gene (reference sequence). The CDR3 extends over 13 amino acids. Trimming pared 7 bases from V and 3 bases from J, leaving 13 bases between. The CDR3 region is CASITPRIYEQYV. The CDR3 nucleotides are TGTGCCAGCATCACTCCTCGGATCTACGAGCAGTACGTC.

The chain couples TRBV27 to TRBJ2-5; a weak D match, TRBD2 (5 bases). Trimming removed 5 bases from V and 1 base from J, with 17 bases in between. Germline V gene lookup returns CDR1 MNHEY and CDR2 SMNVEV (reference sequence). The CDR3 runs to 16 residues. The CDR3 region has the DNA TGTGCCAGCAGTCCCGACAACGACTACCGCCAAGAGACCCAGTACTTC. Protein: CASSPDNDYRQETQYF.

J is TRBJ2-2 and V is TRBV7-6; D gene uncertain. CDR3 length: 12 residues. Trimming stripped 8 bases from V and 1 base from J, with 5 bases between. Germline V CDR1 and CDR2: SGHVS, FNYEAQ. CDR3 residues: CASFGNTGELFF. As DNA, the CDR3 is TGTGCCAGCTTCGGGAACACCGGGGAGCTGTTTTTT.

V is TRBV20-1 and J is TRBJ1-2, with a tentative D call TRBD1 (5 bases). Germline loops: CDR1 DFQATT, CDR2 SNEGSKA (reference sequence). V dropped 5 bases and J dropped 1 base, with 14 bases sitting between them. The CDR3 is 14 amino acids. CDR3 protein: CSAPSGTVNYGYTF. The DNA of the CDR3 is TGCAGTGCTCCAAGCGGGACGGTTAACTATGGCTACACCTTC.

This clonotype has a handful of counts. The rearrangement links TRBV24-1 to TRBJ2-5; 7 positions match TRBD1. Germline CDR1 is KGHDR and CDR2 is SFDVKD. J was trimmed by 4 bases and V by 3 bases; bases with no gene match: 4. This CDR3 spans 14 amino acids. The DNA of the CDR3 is TGTGCCACCAGTGATAGGGACAGTGGAGAGACCCAGTACTTC. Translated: CATSDRDSGETQYF.